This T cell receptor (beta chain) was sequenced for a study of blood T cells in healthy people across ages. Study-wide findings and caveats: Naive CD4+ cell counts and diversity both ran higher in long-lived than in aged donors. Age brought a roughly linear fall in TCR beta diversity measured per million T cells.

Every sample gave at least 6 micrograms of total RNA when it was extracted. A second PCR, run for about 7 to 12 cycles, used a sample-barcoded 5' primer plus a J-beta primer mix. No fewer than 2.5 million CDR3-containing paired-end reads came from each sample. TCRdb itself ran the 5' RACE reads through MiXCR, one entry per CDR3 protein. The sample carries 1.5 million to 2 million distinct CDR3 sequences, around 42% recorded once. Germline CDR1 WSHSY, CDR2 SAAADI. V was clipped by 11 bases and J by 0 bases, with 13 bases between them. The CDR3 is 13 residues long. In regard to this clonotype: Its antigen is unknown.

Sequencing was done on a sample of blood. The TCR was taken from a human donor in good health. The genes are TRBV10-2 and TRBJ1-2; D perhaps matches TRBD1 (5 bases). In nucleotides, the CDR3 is TGCGCCTCGGCGCGGGACGCTAACTATGGCTACACCTTC. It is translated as CASARDANYGYTF.